This entry lists 12 T cell receptor beta chains sequenced from one sample in a study of T cell repertoires in cytomegalovirus infection (dated by TCRdb to the late 2010s). Data came from an Illumina HiSeq 1500. TCRdb applied fastp at Q25 and MiXCR to the public reads, then kept only in-frame beta chains. CDR3 protein duplicates are merged, each entry listing the most common genes and DNA. Recorded for this sample are 150,000 to 200,000 distinct CDR3 sequences; approximately 30% of them occurred a single time. The ten largest clones represent under 35% of the sample. The sample taken for sequencing was PBMCs. Source of these receptors: a human donor in good health (CMV status not recorded). Some clones in this sample may be carry-over from other donors' samples.

This sequence joins TRBV6-6 and TRBJ1-1; D is uncertain. CDR3 length: 12 amino acids. The germline CDR1 and CDR2 sequences are MNHNY and SVGAGI (reference sequence). The V and J ends lost 7 bases and 1 base respectively, with 7 bases between them. The CDR3 sequence: CASTMGNTEAFF. The CDR3 DNA follows: TGTGCCAGCACGATGGGGAACACTGAAGCTTTCTTT.

Many counts were recorded for this clonotype. The chain is built from TRBV6-1 and TRBJ1-1; D may be TRBD1 (5 bases). Between the trimmed V and J ends, which lost 4 bases and 6 bases, there was a span of 12 bases. The germline V gene encodes CDR1 MNHNS and CDR2 SASEGT. The CDR3 spans 13 residues. Written as DNA, the CDR3 is TGTGCCAGCAGTGGGAGGAGGGGAGCTGAAGCTTTCTTT. Encoded protein: CASSGRRGAEAFF.

In its sample, this clonotype was seen a few times. The V and J genes are TRBV4-2 and TRBJ1-3; D unclear. Trimming cost V 1 base and J 0 bases, with 4 bases left between them. Looked up from germline, CDR1 is LGHNA and CDR2 is YNFKEQ. CDR3 size: 14 residues. The CDR3 region is CASSQASSGNTIYF. In DNA form, the CDR3 reads TGTGCCAGCAGCCAAGCAAGCTCTGGAAACACCATATATTTT.

This rearrangement joins TRBV6-4 to TRBJ1-3; D uncertain. Germline V gives CDR1 MRHNA, CDR2 SNTAGT. V was trimmed by 4 bases and J by 3 bases, leaving 7 bases between them. The CDR3 runs to 13 residues. The DNA for the CDR3 is TGTGCCAGCAGTGCGACCGTTGGAAACACCATATATTTT. It yields the protein CASSATVGNTIYF.

V and J are TRBV5-1 and TRBJ2-1; 10 nucleotides line up with TRBD1. The CDR3 is 20 residues long. Germline loops: CDR1 SGHRS, CDR2 YFSETQ. J lost 5 bases, V lost 4 bases, and 21 bases had no gene match. CDR3 loop: CASSRGPGTGATGGDNEQFF. The CDR3 nucleotides read TGCGCCAGCAGCCGTGGCCCCGGGACAGGGGCGACGGGGGGAGACAATGAGCAGTTCTTC.

This clonotype was found once. The V and J genes are TRBV7-2 and TRBJ1-2; TRBD1 matches at 8 bases. After removal of 4 bases from V and 7 bases from J, the junction contained 8 bases not matched to a gene. Germline V gene lookup returns CDR1 SGHTA and CDR2 FQGNSA. The CDR3 has 14 residues. As DNA, the CDR3 is TGTGCCAGCAGCTCTCCGACAGGGGCGGGTGGCTACACCTTC. Amino acid sequence: CASSSPTGAGGYTF.

V usage is TRBV10-3 and J usage is TRBJ2-5, with D possibly matching TRBD2 (5 bases). V lost 0 bases, J lost 5 bases, and 13 bases lay in between. CDR1 ENHRY and CDR2 SYGVKD come from the germline V gene. CDR3 length: 15 residues. Written as DNA, the CDR3 is TGTGCCATCAGTGAGTCGACGAGGGCCCGGGAGACCCAGTACTTC. Amino acids: CAISESTRARETQYF.

Ten or more counts support this clonotype. For the CDR3, the DNA is TGTGCCAGCAGCGGGGACAGGGGGGATGCTTTCTTT. Its protein is CASSGDRGDAFF. The rearrangement uses TRBV7-2 and TRBJ1-1; 11 bases fit TRBD1. J gave up 11 bases and V 5 bases, and 4 bases lay outside the gene matches. This CDR3 has 12 amino acids. Germline assignment: CDR1 SGHTA and CDR2 FQGNSA.

This clonotype showed up just a few times. This chain uses TRBV7-6 with TRBJ1-6; D unresolved. V was pared by 2 bases and J by 8 bases, with 4 bases between. Germline V gives CDR1 SGHVS, CDR2 FNYEAQ. The CDR3 contains 12 residues. The CDR3 loop is CASSLTDSPLHF. The DNA of the CDR3 is TGTGCCAGCAGCTTAACGGATTCACCCCTCCACTTT.

The V and J genes are TRBV7-8 and TRBJ2-3, with 9 bases fitting TRBD2. The germline CDR1 and CDR2 sequences are SGHVS and FQNEAQ. This CDR3 spans 17 amino acids. The ends lost 4 bases at V and 1 base at J; junction bases unmatched: 9. The CDR3 DNA reads as TGTGCCAGCAGCTCATCTAGCGGGGTGGTGGGCACAGATACGCAGTATTTT. Translating it yields CASSSSSGVVGTDTQYF.

This sequence joins TRBV2 and TRBJ2-2; D not resolved. The V gene lost 7 bases and the J gene lost 3 bases, with 12 bases spanning the gap. CDR3 length: 14 amino acids. Germline V gives CDR1 SNHLY, CDR2 FYNNEI. CDR3 DNA sequence: TGTGCCAGCAAGAGTATGATAGACACCGGGGAGCTGTTTTTT. The encoded protein is CASKSMIDTGELFF.

The sample holds many counts of this clonotype. The chain links TRBV7-9 to TRBJ2-1; 13 bases fit TRBD2. The length of the CDR3 is 16 residues. The J segment lost 7 bases and the V segment lost 2 bases, leaving 5 bases of the junction unmatched. Germline CDR1 and CDR2: SEHNR and FQNEAQ (reference sequence). The CDR3 region has the DNA TGTGCCAGCAGCTTAACGACTAGCGGGGGGAAAAATGAGCAGTTCTTC. Residues: CASSLTTSGGKNEQFF.